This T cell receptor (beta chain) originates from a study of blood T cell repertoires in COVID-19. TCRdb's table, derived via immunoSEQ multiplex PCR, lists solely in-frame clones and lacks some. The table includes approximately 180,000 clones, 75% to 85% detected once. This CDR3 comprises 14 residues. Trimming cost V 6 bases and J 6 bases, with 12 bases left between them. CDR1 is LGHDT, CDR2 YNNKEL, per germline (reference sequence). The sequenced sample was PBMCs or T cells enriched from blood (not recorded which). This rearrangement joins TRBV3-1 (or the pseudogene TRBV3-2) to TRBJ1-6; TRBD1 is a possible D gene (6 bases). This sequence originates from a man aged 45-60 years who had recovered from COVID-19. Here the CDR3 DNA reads TGTGCCAGCAGTCCCGGGGGGGCTAATTCACCCCTCCACTTT. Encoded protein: CASSPGGANSPLHF.